The 10 T cell receptor beta chains below come from one sample, sequenced in a study of breast tumors, draining lymph nodes, adjacent tissues. Using its own MiXCR run on the multiplex PCR reads, TCRdb lists one record per CDR3 protein. Here the sample spans roughly 220,000 distinct CDR3 sequences, 30% to 35% being singletons. Axillary draining lymph nodes of breast cancer patients supplied the node samples. The specimen sequenced was axillary lymph node tissue. The receptors come from a female donor with breast cancer. Some clones in this sample may be carry-over from other donors' samples.

As concerns this clonotype: This could be a read error, since a much larger clone is one nucleotide away. This chain connects TRBV12-3 or TRBV12-4 to TRBJ1-5; TRBD1 matches 9 bases. The CDR3 is 17 residues long. The CDR3 loop reads CASRLATAGTGFQPQHF. The CDR3 nucleotides read TGTGCCAGCAGGTTAGCCACCGCCGGGACAGGGTTTCAGCCCCAGCATTTT.

Ten or more counts support this clonotype. The V gene is TRBV20-1, the J gene TRBJ2-7; the match to TRBD2 covers 9 bases. The CDR3 covers 12 residues. Germline values: CDR1 DFQATT, CDR2 SNEGSKA (reference sequence). V lost 6 bases, J lost 3 bases, and 3 bases stayed unmatched. CDR3 nucleotides: TGCAGTGCAATAGCGGGGGACTACGAGCAGTACTTC. This gives the protein CSAIAGDYEQYF.

This clonotype was detected only a few times. With a much larger clone just one base away, this may be a read error. The genes are TRBV5-6 and TRBJ2-2, with D perhaps TRBD2 (6 bases). The V and J ends lost 4 bases and 7 bases respectively, with 14 bases between them. CDR1 is SGHDT and CDR2 is YYEEEE in the germline V gene. The CDR3 covers 14 residues. CDR3 in amino acids: CASSRLDAVGELFF. The CDR3 nucleotides read TGTGCCAGCAGCCGACTAGATGCCGTCGGGGAGCTGTTTTTT.

There are many counts of this clonotype. Germline and junction disagree at one end, which may indicate a read error. The CDR3 region is CSANTRTGYGCTF. CDR3 sequence (DNA): TGCAGTGCTAACACGCGGACAGGGTATGGCTGCACCTTC. This chain connects TRBV20-1 to TRBJ1-2; TRBD1 aligns across 8 bases. The CDR3 sequence is 13 residues long. Germline lookup yields CDR1 DFQATT and CDR2 SNEGSKA (reference sequence).

This clonotype was seen ten or more times. The CDR3 DNA reads TGTGCCAGCAGCCTCGCAGGGGGCCATTCACCCCTCCACTTT. Translation: CASSLAGGHSPLHF. The chain uses TRBV9 and TRBJ1-6, with TRBD1 matching over 8 bases. The germline V gene encodes CDR1 SGDLS and CDR2 YYNGEE. V gave up 4 bases and J gave up 8 bases; unmatched junction bases: 5. The CDR3 is made up of 14 amino acids.

A few counts support this clonotype. A read error may be the cause here, since a much bigger clone is one base away. The chain is built from TRBV19 and TRBJ2-7; 8 bases line up with TRBD2. Germline lookup yields CDR1 LNHDA and CDR2 SQIVND (reference sequence). J gave up 4 bases and V 3 bases, and 5 bases lay outside the gene matches. This CDR3 spans 14 amino acids. CDR3 in DNA: TGTGCCAGTAGTATGGGACTAGGTTCTTACGAGCAGTACTTC. Translation: CASSMGLGSYEQYF.

This clonotype was counted only a few times. The chain is built from TRBV7-9 and TRBJ1-1; D remains unclear. Germline CDR1 and CDR2: SEHNR and FQNEAQ (reference sequence). The V end lost 5 bases, the J end lost 0 bases, and 4 bases lay between the germline ends. The CDR3 length is 12 residues. CDR3 bases: TGTGCCAGCAGCAAGATGAACACTGAAGCTTTCTTT. It translates to CASSKMNTEAFF.

This clonotype appeared many times. V gene TRBV12-3 or TRBV12-4 combines with J gene TRBJ2-7; D is perhaps TRBD1 or TRBD2 (6 bases each). The length of the CDR3 is 14 residues. V was cut by 6 bases and J by 2 bases, with 14 bases left in between. CDR3 DNA: TGTGCCAGCAGCTCTAGGGGGGAGACCTACGAGCAGTACTTC. As protein: CASSSRGETYEQYF.

The genes are TRBV6-1 and TRBJ1-5; D not certain. Trimming left V 5 bases short and J 7 bases short, with 18 bases between. From germline, CDR1 is MNHNS and CDR2 SASEGT. The CDR3 length is 15 residues. CDR3 residues: CASSPPGWEGQPQHF. The CDR3 DNA reads TGTGCCAGCAGTCCCCCGGGCTGGGAAGGACAGCCCCAGCATTTT.

The rearrangement uses TRBV6-2 or TRBV6-3 and TRBJ2-2; D possibly uses TRBD1 or TRBD2 (5 bases each). V dropped 1 base and J dropped 6 bases, with 12 bases sitting between them. This CDR3 is built from 15 residues. Germline V gene lookup returns CDR1 MNHEY and CDR2 SVGEGT. The CDR3 DNA follows: TGTGCCAGCAGTTACTTCCCCGGGACGGCCGGGGAGCTGTTTTTT. Amino acids: CASSYFPGTAGELFF.